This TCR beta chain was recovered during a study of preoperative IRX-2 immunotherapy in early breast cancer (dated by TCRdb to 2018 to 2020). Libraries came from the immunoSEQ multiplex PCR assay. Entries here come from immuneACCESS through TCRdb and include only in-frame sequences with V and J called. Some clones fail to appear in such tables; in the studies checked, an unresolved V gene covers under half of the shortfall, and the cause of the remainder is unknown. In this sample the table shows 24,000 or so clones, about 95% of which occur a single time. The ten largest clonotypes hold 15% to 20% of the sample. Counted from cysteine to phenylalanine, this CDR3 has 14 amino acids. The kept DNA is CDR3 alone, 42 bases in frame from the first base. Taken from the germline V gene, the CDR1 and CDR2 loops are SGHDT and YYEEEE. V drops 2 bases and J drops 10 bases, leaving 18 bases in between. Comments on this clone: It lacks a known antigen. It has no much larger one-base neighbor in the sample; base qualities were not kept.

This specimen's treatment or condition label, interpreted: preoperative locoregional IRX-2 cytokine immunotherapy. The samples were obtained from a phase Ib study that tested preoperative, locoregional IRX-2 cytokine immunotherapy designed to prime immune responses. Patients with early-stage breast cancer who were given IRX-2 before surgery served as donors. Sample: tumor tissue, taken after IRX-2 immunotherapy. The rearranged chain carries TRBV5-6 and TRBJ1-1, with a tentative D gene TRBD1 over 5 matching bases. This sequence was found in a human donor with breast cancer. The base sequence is TGTGCCAGCAGCTTAGGGACCCCAAAAAACAGAGCTTTCTTT. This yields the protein CASSLGTPKNRAFF.